This T cell receptor beta chain came from a study of shared clonotypes between healthy human individuals. The data were produced by immunoSEQ multiplex PCR, yet TCRdb's version contains in-frame clones alone and is incomplete. The data contain under 2,000,000 clones, about 94% of them singletons. Naive CD8 cells lacked CD45RO, underwent positive selection for CCR7 and left out terminally differentiated effector memory CD45RA+ cells. The donors, healthy adults who were HIV-negative, had experienced no recent acute infections or vaccinations. This TCR came from a man younger than 35 in good health. The sequencing sample was made of naive CD8+ T cells sorted from blood.

The CDR3 sequence is CASSTGFDPLQETQYF. DNA for the CDR3: TGTGCCAGCAGTACCGGTTTCGACCCCCTCCAAGAGACCCAGTACTTC. The chain combines TRBV27 with TRBJ2-5, with D unresolved. CDR1 is MNHEY and CDR2 is SMNVEV in the germline V gene (reference sequence). The length of the CDR3 is 16 residues. V dropped 5 bases and J dropped 1 base, with 17 bases sitting between them.